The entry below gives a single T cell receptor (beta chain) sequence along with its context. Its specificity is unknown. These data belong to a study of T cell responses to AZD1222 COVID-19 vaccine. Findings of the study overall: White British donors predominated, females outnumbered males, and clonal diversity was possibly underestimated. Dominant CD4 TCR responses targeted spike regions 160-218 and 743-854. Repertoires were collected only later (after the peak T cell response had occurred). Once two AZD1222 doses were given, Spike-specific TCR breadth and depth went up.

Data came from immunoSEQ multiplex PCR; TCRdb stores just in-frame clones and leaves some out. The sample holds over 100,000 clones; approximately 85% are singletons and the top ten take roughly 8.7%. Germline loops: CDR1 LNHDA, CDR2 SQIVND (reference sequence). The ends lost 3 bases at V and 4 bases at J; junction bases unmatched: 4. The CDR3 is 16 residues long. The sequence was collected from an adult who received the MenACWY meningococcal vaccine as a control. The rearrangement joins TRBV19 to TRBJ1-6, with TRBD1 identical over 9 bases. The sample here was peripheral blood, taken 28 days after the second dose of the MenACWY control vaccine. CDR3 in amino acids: CASSIQTGGYNSPLHF. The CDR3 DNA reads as TGTGCCAGTAGTATTCAGACAGGGGGGTATAATTCACCCCTCCACTTT.